These 12 T cell receptor beta chains share one sample of origin, sequenced in a study of cytomegalovirus exposure and HLA in healthy donors. The PCR contained 60 Vbeta and 13 Jbeta primers. Assay used: immunoSEQ multiplex PCR; TCRdb lists only in-frame clones, some missing. Of about 130,000 clones detected, about 80% appear once; the ten largest clones hold roughly 4%. Source material: PBMCs. The receptors derive from a woman between 40 and 55 years old in good health and CMV-seronegative.

The chain employs TRBV7-2 and TRBJ2-4; 10 positions match TRBD2. CDR3 length equals 15 residues. V dropped 4 bases and J dropped 7; count of bases not matched to a gene: 7. The germline CDR1 and CDR2 sequences are SGHTA and FQGNSA. The CDR3 protein is CASSSTLAGLNIQYF. The CDR3 DNA follows: TGTGCCAGCAGCTCTACACTAGCGGGGTTGAACATTCAGTACTTC.

This rearrangement joins TRBV4-2 to TRBJ2-3, with D possibly matching TRBD2 (5 bases). This CDR3 is built from 17 residues. The germline V gene encodes CDR1 LGHNA and CDR2 YNFKEQ. V was cut by 4 bases and J by 2 bases, with 19 bases left in between. This CDR3 reads CASSPTEGWTVTDTQYF. CDR3 coding DNA: TGTGCCAGCAGCCCAACGGAAGGGTGGACTGTCACAGATACGCAGTATTTT.

The chain couples TRBV7-6 to TRBJ2-1; D might be TRBD2 (5 bases). Germline-derived CDR1 and CDR2 are SGHVS and FNYEAQ. Trimming removed 5 bases from V and 7 bases from J, with 9 bases in between. There are 12 residues in the CDR3. The CDR3 sequence is CASSHTRNEQFF. The DNA for the CDR3 is TGTGCCAGCAGCCATACTAGGAATGAGCAGTTCTTC. The full variable domain, its missing parts supplied by reference TRBV7-6 and TRBJ2-1, is GAGVSQSPRYKVTKRGQDVALRCDPISGHVSLYWYRQALGQGPEFLTYFNYEAQQDKSGLPNDRFSAERPEGSISTLTIQRTEQRDSAMYRCASSHTRNEQFFGPGTRLTVL.

The chain combines TRBV15 with TRBJ2-2; maybe TRBD1 (6 bases). The germline gives CDR1 LNHNV, CDR2 YYDKDF (reference sequence). The CDR3 totals 14 residues. V was trimmed by 5 bases and J by 6 bases, leaving 13 bases between them. The CDR3 DNA reads TGTGCCACCAGCCCAAGCAGGGGCCCCGGGGAGCTGTTTTTT. Translating it yields CATSPSRGPGELFF.

CDR3 coding DNA: TGCAGCGTTGTGGGACAGGGGGGCACTGAAGCTTTCTTT. Its protein is CSVVGQGGTEAFF. The chain uses TRBV29-1 and TRBJ1-1; TRBD1 matches at 11 bases. CDR3 size: 13 residues. Per germline, CDR1 SQVTM and CDR2 ANQGSEA. V dropped 4 bases and J dropped 4; count of bases not matched to a gene: 2.

This chain links TRBV28 with TRBJ2-2; 13 bases map to TRBD2. V was pared by 4 bases and J by 1 base, with 9 bases of the junction left unmatched. The germline gives CDR1 MDHEN, CDR2 SYDVKM. CDR3 length: 19 amino acids. This CDR3 is CASSYLLGLAGMNTGELFF. The CDR3 bases are TGTGCCAGCAGTTACCTACTGGGACTAGCGGGGATGAACACCGGGGAGCTGTTTTTT.

The chain is built from TRBV18 and TRBJ1-1; 10 bases fit TRBD1. With 4 bases clipped from V and 10 bases from J, the junction kept 3 bases outside the gene matches. The CDR3 is 12 amino acids. Germline CDR1 and CDR2: KGHSH and LQKENI. CDR3 region: CASSLWDRGAFF. DNA of the CDR3: TGTGCCAGCTCACTCTGGGACAGGGGAGCTTTCTTT.

Notes on this clone: Its ends do not fully match the called genes, so a read error is possible. The gene calls are TRBV7-7 and TRBJ1-2; D possibly corresponds to TRBD1 (5 bases). Germline V gene data show CDR1 as SSHAT and CDR2 as FNYEAQ (reference sequence). This CDR3 has 15 residues. CDR3 sequence (DNA): TGTGCTAGCAGCTTAGGTACCTGGGGGGATCGGGGCTACACCTTC. It codes for CASSLGTWGDRGYTF.

About this clone: Compared with germline, one end of the junction differs, possibly owing to a read error. For the CDR3, the DNA is TGTGCCAGCAGTGAAGAGGAGGGACAGGGAAATCCGCCCCAGCACTTT. Encoded protein: CASSEEEGQGNPPQHF. This chain connects TRBV6-1 to TRBJ1-5, with TRBD1 matching over 9 bases. CDR1 and CDR2 (germline): MNHNS, SASEGT. This CDR3 comprises 16 residues.

V gene TRBV27 combines with J gene TRBJ1-6, with D possibly matching TRBD1 (6 bases). The ends were cut back, 6 bases at V and 0 bases at J, with 9 bases in the middle. The CDR3 has 15 residues. CDR1 and CDR2 (germline): MNHEY, SMNVEV (reference sequence). The DNA for the CDR3 is TGTGCCAGCAGGGGGGCAAGCTCCTATAATTCACCCCTCCACTTT. Translating gives CASRGASSYNSPLHF.

The V call is TRBV4-1, the J call TRBJ2-2; 9 bases fit TRBD2. The junction had 3 bases not matched to a gene; V was cut back by 0 bases and J by 1 base. The CDR3 has 17 residues. Germline loops: CDR1 MGHRA, CDR2 YSYEKL. CDR3 sequence (DNA): TGCGCCAGCAGCCAAGAGGGCGGGAGGGTGAACACCGGGGAGCTGTTTTTT. Encoded protein: CASSQEGGRVNTGELFF.

The chain joins TRBV15 to TRBJ2-7, with D tentatively TRBD2 (6 bases). CDR1 LNHNV and CDR2 YYDKDF come from the germline V gene (reference sequence). This CDR3 is built from 14 residues. Between the trimmed V and J ends, which lost 2 bases and 2 bases, there was a span of 10 bases. The CDR3 DNA follows: TGTGCCACCAGCAGACGACTAGGGGCCTACGAGCAGTACTTC. It is translated as CATSRRLGAYEQYF.